These 27 T cell receptor beta chains came from one sample sequenced in a study of PD-1 blockade in mismatch repair-deficient tumors. Sequenced by immunoSEQ multiplex PCR; TCRdb stores in-frame clones only, minus some. There are under 50,000 clones in the sample; 65% to 85% occur only once, and approximately 0.98% lies in the top ten. The sample in question was PBMCs, obtained about 40 weeks after starting pembrolizumab. These receptors all stem from an adult with mismatch repair-deficient cancer.

The gene calls are TRBV6-1 and TRBJ1-3; D gene unclear. Trimming shortened V by 7 bases and J by 2 bases, and 9 bases separated the two germline ends. There are 13 residues in the CDR3. Germline lookup yields CDR1 MNHNS and CDR2 SASEGT. This CDR3 reads CASKRFPGNTIYF. Written as DNA, the CDR3 is TGTGCCAGCAAGCGTTTTCCTGGAAACACCATATATTTT.

The chain combines TRBV11-3 with TRBJ1-2; 10 bases align to TRBD1. The CDR3 contains 17 residues. Germline trimming cut 6 bases from V and 4 bases from J; bases unmatched to any gene: 14. Germline CDR1 SGHNT, CDR2 YENEEA. The CDR3 spells CASSPGTGVERVYGYTF. The CDR3 DNA sequence: TGTGCCAGCAGTCCCGGGACAGGGGTTGAAAGGGTCTATGGCTACACCTTC.

The chain has TRBV5-1 and TRBJ2-1, with D hard to call. Looked up from germline, CDR1 is SGHRS and CDR2 is YFSETQ. V was pared by 2 bases and J by 0 bases, with 12 bases between. This CDR3 is 16 amino acids long. The DNA for the CDR3 is TGCGCCAGCAGCTTCTTTACGGAGTTCTCCTACAATGAGCAGTTCTTC. As protein: CASSFFTEFSYNEQFF.

CDR3 sequence reads: CASSSPGTGKHTEAFF. Here the CDR3 DNA reads TGTGCCAGCAGCTCACCCGGGACAGGGAAACATACTGAAGCTTTCTTT. The V and J genes are TRBV28 and TRBJ1-1, with 9 bases lining up with TRBD1. Germline loops: CDR1 MDHEN, CDR2 SYDVKM. The CDR3 totals 16 residues. V gave up 6 bases and J gave up 5 bases; unmatched junction bases: 13. The complete variable domain, with remaining parts taken from reference TRBV28 and TRBJ1-1, reads DVKVTQSSRYLVKRTGEKVFLECVQDMDHENMFWYRQDPGLGLRLIYFSYDVKMKEKGDIPEGYSVSREKKERFSLILESASTNQTSMYLCASSSPGTGKHTEAFFGQGTRLTVV.

This sequence joins TRBV7-2 and TRBJ2-5; the match to TRBD2 covers 10 bases. Germline-derived CDR1 and CDR2 are SGHTA and FQGNSA. V shed 2 bases, J shed 5 bases, and the junction held 8 bases outside the gene matches. The CDR3 covers 16 residues. The CDR3 sequence is CASSLRPGLAKETQYF. The DNA for the CDR3 is TGTGCCAGCAGCTTACGTCCGGGACTAGCGAAGGAGACCCAGTACTTC.

This clone has only a few counts. The chain carries TRBV4-1 and TRBJ2-7; 7 bases line up with TRBD2. The J segment lost 1 base and the V segment lost 8 bases, leaving 14 bases of the junction unmatched. The CDR3 sequence is 16 residues long. CDR1 and CDR2 from the germline V gene are MGHRA and YSYEKL. The CDR3 protein is CASANGAGAGSYEQYF. DNA of the CDR3: TGCGCCAGCGCTAACGGGGCGGGAGCCGGGTCCTACGAGCAGTACTTC.

CDR3 loop: CASSESPPSSYNEQFF. The CDR3 DNA reads TGTGCCAGCAGTGAAAGTCCGCCTAGCTCCTACAATGAGCAGTTCTTC. This chain connects TRBV2 to TRBJ2-1; D is unresolved. In germline, CDR1 is SNHLY, CDR2 FYNNEI. Trimming took 2 bases from V and 0 from J, leaving 11 bases between them. This CDR3 is 16 amino acids long.

This chain connects TRBV11-2 to TRBJ2-5; D is possibly TRBD2 (5 bases). Germline-derived CDR1 and CDR2 are SGHAT and FQNNGV. This CDR3 spans 13 amino acids. V lost 5 bases and J 3 bases, leaving 10 bases between the germline ends. CDR3 bases: TGTGCCAGCAGCCAGGACTGGGAAGAGACCCAGTACTTC. Its translation: CASSQDWEETQYF.

The gene calls are TRBV27 and TRBJ1-2; no firm D call. The V end was cut by 3 bases, the J end by 2 bases, with 7 bases between. The V gene's germline CDR1 is MNHEY and CDR2 SMNVEV (reference sequence). CDR3 length: 13 amino acids. The CDR3 is CASSLRVNYGYTF. The CDR3 DNA reads as TGTGCCAGCAGTTTGAGGGTAAACTATGGCTACACCTTC.

CDR3 sequence: CASSFTSVSNNEQFF. The CDR3 DNA follows: TGTGCCAGCTCGTTCACTAGCGTTTCGAACAATGAGCAGTTCTTC. The chain links TRBV18 to TRBJ2-1, with 7 bases that match TRBD2. J lost 5 bases, V lost 6 bases, and 10 bases had no gene match. This CDR3 is 15 amino acids long. The V gene's germline CDR1 is KGHSH and CDR2 LQKENI.

The chain links TRBV27 to TRBJ2-7; tentatively, D is TRBD2 (5 bases). V was clipped by 5 bases and J by 3 bases, with 14 bases between them. CDR3 length: 14 residues. Germline CDR1 is MNHEY and CDR2 is SMNVEV (reference sequence). CDR3 bases: TGTGCCAGCAGTCGGGCCCCGCGGGTCTACGAGCAGTACTTC. The encoded protein is CASSRAPRVYEQYF.

The chain joins TRBV4-1 to TRBJ1-5, with D tentatively TRBD1 (5 bases). Germline lookup yields CDR1 MGHRA and CDR2 YSYEKL. CDR3 length: 19 amino acids. V gave up 1 base and J gave up 0 bases, with 19 bases separating them. Written as DNA, the CDR3 is TGCGCCAGCAGCCAAGCCCACCCCCCGACAGCTTATAGCAATCAGCCCCAGCATTTT. Amino acids: CASSQAHPPTAYSNQPQHF.

The chain carries TRBV11-2 and TRBJ2-2, with D perhaps TRBD1 (6 bases). Per the germline V gene, CDR1 is SGHAT and CDR2 is FQNNGV. The V gene lost 5 bases and the J gene lost 4 bases, with 11 bases spanning the gap. CDR3 length: 14 residues. The CDR3 spells CASSPGVRTGELFF. In nucleotides, the CDR3 is TGTGCCAGCAGCCCAGGGGTGCGCACCGGGGAGCTGTTTTTT.

Only a few counts were recorded for this clone. V gene TRBV28 combines with J gene TRBJ2-7, with D tentatively TRBD2 (6 bases). The CDR3 consists of 15 residues. V lost 3 bases, J lost 2 bases, and 14 bases lay in between. CDR1 is MDHEN, CDR2 SYDVKM, per germline. The CDR3 sequence: CASSFLGGAAYEQYF. The CDR3 region has the DNA TGTGCCAGCAGTTTCCTAGGAGGGGCCGCCTACGAGCAGTACTTC.

The chain is built from TRBV6-6 and TRBJ1-1; 7 bases match TRBD1. This CDR3 is built from 15 residues. Germline trimming cut 0 bases from V and 7 bases from J; bases unmatched to any gene: 8. The germline gives CDR1 MNHNY, CDR2 SVGAGI (reference sequence). In nucleotides, the CDR3 is TGTGCCAGCAGTTACTCCTTGACAGGGACAATTGAAGCTTTCTTT. As protein: CASSYSLTGTIEAFF.

As regards this clone: The same CDR3 can be traced to other DNA sequences in this sample. J is TRBJ2-7 and V is TRBV28; 8 bases line up with TRBD2. The CDR3 has 15 residues. After removal of 6 bases from V and 0 bases from J, the junction contained 7 bases not matched to a gene. CDR1 and CDR2 (germline): MDHEN, SYDVKM. The DNA for the CDR3 is TGTGCCAGCAGCTTTCTAGCGGGCGGCTCCTACGAGCAGTACTTC. Its protein is CASSFLAGGSYEQYF.

The V call is TRBV30, the J call TRBJ2-2; 16 bases are shared with TRBD2. Losses at the gene ends were 3 bases for V and 4 bases for J; bases not matched to a gene: 14. CDR1 and CDR2 (germline): GTSNPN, SVGIG (reference sequence). CDR3 length: 20 amino acids. The CDR3 nucleotides read TGTGCCTGGAGCAATAAACCCGGGACTAGCGGGAGGGGTCGCACCGGGGAGCTGTTTTTT. It specifies CAWSNKPGTSGRGRTGELFF.

The chain carries TRBV7-3 and TRBJ2-3; D is unresolved. CDR1 is SGHTA and CDR2 is FQGTGA in the germline V gene. V was cut by 5 bases and J by 6 bases, with 9 bases left in between. CDR3 length: 12 amino acids. CDR3 sequence reads: CASSPDSDTQYF. CDR3 bases: TGTGCCAGCAGCCCCGACTCGGATACGCAGTATTTT.

V and J are TRBV6-6 and TRBJ2-1, with D perhaps TRBD2 (6 bases). Germline-derived CDR1 and CDR2 are MNHNY and SVGAGI (reference sequence). This CDR3 region has 13 residues. V shed 2 bases and J shed 4 bases, with 6 bases lying between them. The CDR3 nucleotides are TGTGCCAGCAGTTACGGGGGGTACAATGAGCAGTTCTTC. It is translated as CASSYGGYNEQFF.

The J gene is TRBJ2-7, the V gene TRBV27, with D perhaps TRBD1 (6 bases). Trimming took 3 bases from V and 3 from J, leaving 9 bases between them. The CDR3 extends over 13 amino acids. Germline CDR1 MNHEY, CDR2 SMNVEV (reference sequence). The CDR3 DNA sequence: TGTGCCAGCAGTTTGGACAGATTCTACGAGCAGTACTTC. Translated: CASSLDRFYEQYF.

The J gene is TRBJ2-1, the V gene TRBV28; D unresolved. Germline V CDR1 and CDR2: MDHEN, SYDVKM. The CDR3 loop spans 15 amino acids. The V end lost 3 bases, the J end lost 2 bases, and 11 bases lay between the germline ends. The CDR3 region is CASSLVALAYNEQFF. DNA for the CDR3: TGTGCCAGCAGTTTGGTAGCTCTTGCCTACAATGAGCAGTTCTTC.

The chain combines TRBV4-2 with TRBJ2-2; 8 positions match TRBD1. The length of the CDR3 is 15 residues. Germline CDR1 LGHNA, CDR2 YNFKEQ. V shed 4 bases, J shed 0 bases, and the junction held 1 base outside the gene matches. In DNA form, the CDR3 reads TGTGCCAGCAGCCCGGACAGGGCGAACACCGGGGAGCTGTTTTTT. Its translation: CASSPDRANTGELFF.

V is TRBV5-8 and J is TRBJ2-7; 7 bases fit TRBD1. The CDR3 covers 14 residues. Trimming cost V 6 bases and J 4 bases; bases outside gene matches: 10. Germline CDR1 reads SGHTS; CDR2 reads YDEGEE. In DNA form, the CDR3 reads TGTGCCAGCAACAAACAGGGGAATGGGTACGAGCAGTACTTC. Translated: CASNKQGNGYEQYF.

Only a few counts were recorded for this clone. This rearrangement joins TRBV5-4 to TRBJ2-7; 9 nucleotides line up with TRBD1. V lost 4 bases to trimming and J lost 7 bases; unmatched junction nucleotides: 9. The CDR3 runs to 14 residues. Germline V CDR1 and CDR2: SGHNT, YYREEE (reference sequence). This CDR3 reads CASSTGQGNLEQYF. CDR3 DNA sequence: TGTGCCAGCAGCACGGGACAGGGCAACTTGGAGCAGTACTTC.

V usage is TRBV28 and J usage is TRBJ2-3, with D tentatively TRBD2 (6 bases). Trimming removed 6 bases from V and 2 bases from J, with 18 bases in between. The CDR3 is 16 amino acids. Germline V lookup: CDR1 MDHEN, CDR2 SYDVKM. CDR3 sequence reads: CASSPSDSGITDTQYF. The CDR3 DNA is TGTGCCAGCAGCCCCAGCGATAGCGGTATCACAGATACGCAGTATTTT.

V usage is TRBV28 and J usage is TRBJ1-2; possible D gene TRBD1, 5 bases. The CDR3 is 15 amino acids. CDR1 and CDR2 from the germline V gene are MDHEN and SYDVKM. V shed 5 bases and J shed 4 bases, with 17 bases lying between them. The CDR3 loop is CASSAPGGGSYGYTF. The CDR3 nucleotides are TGTGCCAGCAGTGCCCCCGGGGGGGGTAGCTATGGCTACACCTTC.

The chain joins TRBV7-3 to TRBJ1-6; D is unresolved. V lost 1 base to trimming and J lost 7 bases, with 5 bases between them. The CDR3 runs to 13 residues. CDR1 is SGHTA and CDR2 is FQGTGA in the germline V gene. CDR3 sequence: CASSLISNSPLHF. CDR3 nucleotides: TGTGCCAGCAGCTTAATAAGCAATTCACCCCTCCACTTT.